This TCR beta chain was identified during a study of immune cell composition in non-small cell lung cancer. Whole-study context: Most cases were lung adenocarcinoma or squamous cell carcinoma. Overall study findings and caveats: In adenocarcinoma, maximal tumour-associated clone frequency tracked TIL tumour reactivity. Tumour-reactive clones were not shown to match dominant in vivo tumour clones. Squamous lung tumours showed higher top 10 clone scores and clonality than adenocarcinomas.

Generated by immunoSEQ multiplex PCR, the TCRdb table keeps only in-frame clones and is missing some. The data show about 7,600 clones, roughly three quarters seen once. In regard to this clone: Its antigen is undetermined.

The CDR3 totals 11 residues. Germline CDR1 reads MDHEN; CDR2 reads SYDVKM. Sample: lung tumor tissue. This clonotype originated in a human donor with non-small cell lung cancer. V gene TRBV28 combines with J gene TRBJ2-5; no firm D call. Matching the DNA end better, TRBJ2-7 makes the J call doubtful. CDR3 coding DNA: TGTGCCAGCCGGGTTGGTTACGAGCAGTACTTC. As protein: CASRVGYEQYF.